The present TCR beta chain was sequenced within a study of cytomegalovirus exposure and HLA in healthy donors. Primers included in the PCR were 60 Vbeta and 13 Jbeta primers. Method: immunoSEQ multiplex PCR; TCRdb's copy keeps in-frame clones and lacks some. The sample has approximately 120,000 clones; 69% are singletons. The V gene's germline CDR1 is SGDLS and CDR2 YYNGEE. V lost 0 bases, J lost 4 bases, and 16 bases lay in between. The CDR3 has 17 amino acids. A remark on this clone: Its antigen remains unknown.

Study-level points and caveats: Rarity characterized most TCR sequences, yet some public TCRs appeared in many donors.

Input material: PBMCs. This TCR was sampled from a woman in her 70s in good health and CMV-seropositive. J is TRBJ2-2 and V is TRBV9, with D tentatively TRBD2 (5 bases). The CDR3 DNA sequence: TGTGCCAGCAGCGTAGGCCCTAGTAGTCGGGGCACCGGGGAGCTGTTTTTT. Its protein product is CASSVGPSSRGTGELFF.